This T cell receptor (beta chain) is drawn from a study of T cell responses to AZD1222 COVID-19 vaccine. Study-wide results and limits: Unmutated variant regions are reportedly targeted by nearly half of spike-specific TCRs.

The table came from immunoSEQ multiplex PCR; TCRdb's copy has only in-frame clones and leaves some out. Of about 190,000 clones listed, about 87% are singletons. As for this clone: Antigen: not known.

This TCR derives from an adult in good health. The specimen was peripheral blood, collected on day 0 of MenACWY control vaccination.

CDR3 in amino acids: CAWSSLLFTF. The CDR3 region has the DNA TGTGCCTGGAGTTCTTTGCTATTCACCTTC. The chain combines TRBV30 with TRBJ1-2; D gene uncertain. The CDR3 has 10 amino acids. Trimming shortened V by 2 bases and J by 13 bases, and 11 bases separated the two germline ends. Germline V lookup: CDR1 GTSNPN, CDR2 SVGIG (reference sequence). Using reference TRBV30 and TRBJ1-2 for the parts outside the CDR3, the full variable domain is SQTIHQWPATLVQPVGSPLSLECTVEGTSNPNLYWYRQAAGRGLQLLFYSVGIGQISSEVPQNLSASRPQDRQFILSSKKLLLSDSGFYLCAWSSLLFTFGSGTRLTVV.